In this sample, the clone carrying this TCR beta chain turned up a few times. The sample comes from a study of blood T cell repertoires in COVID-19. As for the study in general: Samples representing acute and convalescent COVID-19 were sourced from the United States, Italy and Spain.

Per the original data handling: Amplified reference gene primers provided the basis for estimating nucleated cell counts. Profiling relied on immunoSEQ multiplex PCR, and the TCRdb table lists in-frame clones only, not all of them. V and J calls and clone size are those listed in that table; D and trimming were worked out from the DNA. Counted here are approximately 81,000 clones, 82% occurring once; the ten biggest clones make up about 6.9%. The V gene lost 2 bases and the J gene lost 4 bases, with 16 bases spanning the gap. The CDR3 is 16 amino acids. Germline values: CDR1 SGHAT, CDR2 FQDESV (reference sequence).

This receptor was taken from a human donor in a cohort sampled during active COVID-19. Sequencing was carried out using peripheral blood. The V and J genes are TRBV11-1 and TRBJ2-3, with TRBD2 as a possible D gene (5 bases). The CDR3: CASSLSTGSPPDTQYF. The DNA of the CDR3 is TGTGCCAGCAGCTTATCTACGGGATCTCCCCCAGATACGCAGTATTTT.